The clone carrying this T cell receptor beta chain was detected a few times. Clones were read by immunoSEQ multiplex PCR, and TCRdb kept only the in-frame ones, dropping some. The sample holds approximately 280,000 clones, 85% seen once. The data are from a study of blood T cell repertoires in COVID-19. At the level of the study: Material from acute and convalescent COVID-19 was sourced from the United States, Italy and Spain.

This CDR3 is built from 17 residues. The germline gives CDR1 SGHVS, CDR2 FNYEAQ. V trimming: 5 bases; J trimming: 5 bases; junction bases outside the gene matches: 9. The sequence came from a woman between 50 and 59 years old who had recovered from COVID-19. The chain joins TRBV7-6 to TRBJ1-6; 10 bases fit TRBD1. The sample taken for sequencing was PBMCs or T cells enriched from blood (not recorded which). As DNA, the CDR3 is TGTGCCAGCAGCAGGTTCGGGACAGGGGCCAATAATTCACCCCTCCACTTT. Translating it yields CASSRFGTGANNSPLHF.